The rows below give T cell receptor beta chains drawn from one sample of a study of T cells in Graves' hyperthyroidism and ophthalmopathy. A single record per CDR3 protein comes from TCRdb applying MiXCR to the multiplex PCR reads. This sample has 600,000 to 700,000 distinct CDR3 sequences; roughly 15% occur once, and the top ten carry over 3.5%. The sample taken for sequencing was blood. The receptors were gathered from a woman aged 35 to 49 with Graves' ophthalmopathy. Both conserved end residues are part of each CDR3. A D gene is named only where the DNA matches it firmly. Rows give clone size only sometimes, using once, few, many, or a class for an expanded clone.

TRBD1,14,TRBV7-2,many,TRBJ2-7,CASSYRDRDDEQYF,TGTGCCAGCAGCTACCGGGACAGGGACGACGAGCAGTACTTC
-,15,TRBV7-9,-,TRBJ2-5,CASSLLLEIQETQYF,TGTGCCAGCAGCTTACTATTGGAGATACAAGAGACCCAGTACTTC
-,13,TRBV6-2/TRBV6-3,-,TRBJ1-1,CASSSGVYTEAFF,TGTGCCAGCAGTTCTGGGGTTTACACTGAAGCTTTCTTT
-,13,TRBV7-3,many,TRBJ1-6,CASSFFVDSPLHF,TGTGCCAGCAGCTTTTTTGTCGATTCACCCCTCCACTTT
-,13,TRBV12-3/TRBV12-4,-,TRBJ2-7,CASSPDGYYEQYF,TGTGCCAGCAGTCCCGACGGTTACTACGAGCAGTACTTC
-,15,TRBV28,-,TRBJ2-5,CASSLPEGLIETQYF,TGTGCCAGCAGTCTCCCGGAGGGGTTGATAGAGACCCAGTACTTC
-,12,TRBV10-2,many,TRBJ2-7,CASSEWGDEQYF,TGCGCCAGCAGTGAGTGGGGGGACGAGCAGTACTTC
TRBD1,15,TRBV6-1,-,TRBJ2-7,CASRVLGTAYYEQYF,TGTGCCAGCAGGGTCCTCGGGACAGCCTACTACGAGCAGTACTTC
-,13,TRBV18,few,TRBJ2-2,CASSPNDHGELFF,TGTGCCAGCTCACCGAACGATCACGGGGAGCTGTTTTTT
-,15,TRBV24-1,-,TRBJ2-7,CATSDPTGSSYEQYF,TGTGCCACCAGTGATCCTACGGGAAGCTCCTACGAGCAGTACTTC
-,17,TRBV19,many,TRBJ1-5,CASSIRGASYGNQPQHF,TGTGCCAGTAGTATTCGGGGGGCTAGCTATGGCAATCAGCCCCAGCATTTT
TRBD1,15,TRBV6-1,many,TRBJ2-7,CASSDAGTGNYEQYF,TGTGCCAGCAGTGACGCCGGGACAGGGAACTACGAGCAGTACTTC
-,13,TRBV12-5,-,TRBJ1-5,CASGYDSNQPQHF,TGTGCTAGTGGTTATGATAGCAATCAGCCCCAGCATTTT
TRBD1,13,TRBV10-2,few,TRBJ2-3,CASRGGLSDTQYF,TGCGCCAGCAGAGGGGGCCTTTCAGATACGCAGTATTTT
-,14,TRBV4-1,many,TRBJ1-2,CASSQEFDFYGYTF,TGCGCCAGCAGCCAAGAGTTCGACTTCTATGGCTACACCTTC